A selection of T cell receptor beta chains follows, all from one sample in a study of identical twins' blood T cells. MiXCR, applied by TCRdb to the 5' RACE reads, yields one record per CDR3 protein. The sample includes roughly 380,000 distinct CDR3 sequences, under 30% of them seen just once. Source material: PBMCs. The origin of the receptors is a woman between 18 and 55 years old in good health. Both conserved end residues are part of each CDR3. Each record gives: V gene, J gene, D gene, clone size, CDR3 protein, CDR3 DNA. D genes are given only for firm matches. A clone size is listed for some rows: how often the clone was seen (once, few, many), or a class if it is expanded.

v_call: TRBV10-3; j_call: TRBJ2-3; d_call: TRBD2; clone_size: many; cdr3_aa: CAISEATSGRRTDTQYF; cdr3_nt: TGTGCCATCAGTGAGGCGACTAGCGGGAGGCGCACAGATACGCAGTATTTT
v_call: TRBV20-1; j_call: TRBJ2-1; d_call: -; clone_size: few; cdr3_aa: CSARKLPSSYNEQFF; cdr3_nt: TGCAGTGCTAGGAAACTTCCGAGCTCCTACAATGAGCAGTTCTTC
v_call: TRBV27; j_call: TRBJ2-3; d_call: -; clone_size: few; cdr3_aa: CASSLGVGDTQYF; cdr3_nt: TGTGCCAGCAGTTTAGGTGTTGGTGATACGCAGTATTTT
v_call: TRBV5-1; j_call: TRBJ2-2; d_call: -; clone_size: -; cdr3_aa: CASSLVGAGGELFF; cdr3_nt: TGCGCCAGCAGCTTGGTGGGGGCCGGCGGGGAGCTGTTTTTT
v_call: TRBV29-1; j_call: TRBJ2-1; d_call: TRBD2; clone_size: -; cdr3_aa: CSVLSGVTSFYNEQFF; cdr3_nt: TGCAGCGTCCTTAGCGGGGTGACTTCCTTCTACAATGAGCAGTTCTTC
v_call: TRBV29-1; j_call: TRBJ1-1; d_call: TRBD1; clone_size: -; cdr3_aa: CSVVYDREFDLVTEAFF; cdr3_nt: TGCAGCGTGGTATACGACAGGGAATTTGATTTGGTCACTGAAGCTTTCTTT
v_call: TRBV19; j_call: TRBJ1-5; d_call: TRBD1; clone_size: -; cdr3_aa: CASGDRGNQPQHF; cdr3_nt: TGTGCCAGTGGCGACAGGGGCAATCAGCCCCAGCATTTT
v_call: TRBV27; j_call: TRBJ2-3; d_call: -; clone_size: -; cdr3_aa: CASSLYGGPDTQYF; cdr3_nt: TGTGCCAGCAGTTTATACGGGGGCCCAGATACGCAGTATTTT
v_call: TRBV11-2; j_call: TRBJ2-3; d_call: TRBD2; clone_size: -; cdr3_aa: CASSPTLAADTQYF; cdr3_nt: TGTGCCAGCAGTCCGACACTAGCGGCAGATACGCAGTATTTT
v_call: TRBV6-6; j_call: TRBJ2-1; d_call: TRBD2; clone_size: -; cdr3_aa: CASSYSGGLYNGQFF; cdr3_nt: TGTGCCAGCAGTTACAGCGGGGGGTTGTACAATGGGCAGTTCTTC
v_call: TRBV6-1; j_call: TRBJ2-3; d_call: TRBD2; clone_size: many; cdr3_aa: CASSLWTEIAGGRNTQYF; cdr3_nt: TGTGCCAGCAGTTTGTGGACAGAAATAGCGGGAGGGAGGAATACGCAGTATTTT
v_call: TRBV29-1; j_call: TRBJ2-2; d_call: -; clone_size: many; cdr3_aa: CSAQSSNTGELFF; cdr3_nt: TGCAGCGCCCAGTCTTCGAACACCGGGGAGCTGTTTTTT
v_call: TRBV6-6; j_call: TRBJ2-5; d_call: -; clone_size: few; cdr3_aa: CASISGGQETQYF; cdr3_nt: TGTGCCAGTATCTCCGGGGGTCAAGAGACCCAGTACTTC
v_call: TRBV5-1; j_call: TRBJ1-6; d_call: -; clone_size: -; cdr3_aa: CASLVRGNSNSPLHF; cdr3_nt: TGCGCCAGTCTAGTTAGGGGCAACAGTAATTCACCCCTCCACTTT
v_call: TRBV6-6; j_call: TRBJ1-2; d_call: -; clone_size: few; cdr3_aa: CASSYSKELGYTF; cdr3_nt: TGTGCCAGCAGTTACTCGAAAGAGTTGGGCTACACCTTC
v_call: TRBV27; j_call: TRBJ2-1; d_call: -; clone_size: few; cdr3_aa: CASSLSVPHNEQFF; cdr3_nt: TGTGCCAGCAGTTTATCGGTCCCCCACAATGAGCAGTTCTTC
v_call: TRBV6-5; j_call: TRBJ2-7; d_call: -; clone_size: few; cdr3_aa: CASSYSNSHEQYF; cdr3_nt: TGTGCCAGCAGTTACTCGAACAGCCACGAGCAGTACTTC
v_call: TRBV9; j_call: TRBJ1-4; d_call: TRBD1; clone_size: few; cdr3_aa: CASSHTGATNEKLFF; cdr3_nt: TGTGCCAGCAGCCATACAGGGGCAACTAATGAAAAACTGTTTTTT
v_call: TRBV10-1; j_call: TRBJ2-2; d_call: -; clone_size: few; cdr3_aa: CASSALPSGELFF; cdr3_nt: TGCGCCAGCAGTGCCCTCCCGAGTGGGGAGCTGTTTTTT
v_call: TRBV7-2; j_call: TRBJ1-1; d_call: -; clone_size: -; cdr3_aa: CASSLLETEAFF; cdr3_nt: TGTGCCAGCAGCCTCCTAGAAACTGAAGCTTTCTTT
v_call: TRBV2; j_call: TRBJ2-1; d_call: -; clone_size: -; cdr3_aa: CASRLRVRDEQFF; cdr3_nt: TGTGCCAGCAGGCTCAGGGTGAGGGATGAGCAGTTCTTC
v_call: TRBV19; j_call: TRBJ1-2; d_call: -; clone_size: few; cdr3_aa: CASSTQVANYGYTF; cdr3_nt: TGTGCCAGTAGTACTCAAGTAGCTAACTATGGCTACACCTTC
v_call: TRBV5-4; j_call: TRBJ2-3; d_call: TRBD2; clone_size: once; cdr3_aa: CASSLGLAPADTQYF; cdr3_nt: TGTGCCAGCAGCTTGGGACTAGCCCCGGCTGATACGCAGTATTTT
v_call: TRBV20-1; j_call: TRBJ2-3; d_call: -; clone_size: -; cdr3_aa: CSAYPLGADTQYF; cdr3_nt: TGCAGTGCTTACCCTTTAGGAGCAGATACGCAGTATTTT
v_call: TRBV5-1; j_call: TRBJ2-2; d_call: -; clone_size: -; cdr3_aa: CASSLEAGELFF; cdr3_nt: TGCGCCAGCAGCTTGGAAGCCGGGGAGCTGTTTTTT
v_call: TRBV7-2; j_call: TRBJ1-6; d_call: -; clone_size: -; cdr3_aa: CASSFEQEPLHF; cdr3_nt: TGTGCCAGCAGCTTTGAACAGGAACCCCTCCACTTT
v_call: TRBV4-1; j_call: TRBJ2-1; d_call: -; clone_size: few; cdr3_aa: CASSQEAGWNEQFF; cdr3_nt: TGCGCCAGCAGCCAAGAGGCAGGATGGAATGAGCAGTTCTTC
v_call: TRBV3-1; j_call: TRBJ2-4; d_call: -; clone_size: -; cdr3_aa: CASSQGLDVPKNIQYF; cdr3_nt: TGTGCCAGCAGCCAAGGACTAGACGTACCCAAAAACATTCAGTACTTC
v_call: TRBV6-6; j_call: TRBJ1-3; d_call: -; clone_size: few; cdr3_aa: CASSYRESTIYF; cdr3_nt: TGTGCCAGCAGTTACCGCGAGTCCACCATATATTTT
v_call: TRBV5-1; j_call: TRBJ1-4; d_call: -; clone_size: -; cdr3_aa: CASRTATATNEKLFF; cdr3_nt: TGCGCCAGCAGAACTGCAACCGCAACTAATGAAAAACTGTTTTTT
v_call: TRBV19; j_call: TRBJ2-1; d_call: TRBD2; clone_size: few; cdr3_aa: CASSLGTSVLYNEQFF; cdr3_nt: TGTGCCAGTAGCCTCGGGACTAGCGTCCTTTACAATGAGCAGTTCTTC
v_call: TRBV6-1; j_call: TRBJ2-1; d_call: -; clone_size: -; cdr3_aa: CASNPSVLRSEQFF; cdr3_nt: TGTGCCAGCAACCCAAGCGTACTTAGAAGTGAGCAGTTCTTC
v_call: TRBV7-9; j_call: TRBJ1-1; d_call: -; clone_size: -; cdr3_aa: CASSLVLGGRAEAFF; cdr3_nt: TGTGCCAGCAGCTTAGTACTAGGGGGGAGAGCTGAAGCTTTCTTT
v_call: TRBV14; j_call: TRBJ1-2; d_call: -; clone_size: -; cdr3_aa: CASSQVSVSGYTF; cdr3_nt: TGTGCCAGCAGCCAAGTGTCAGTATCTGGCTACACCTTC
v_call: TRBV7-8; j_call: TRBJ1-1; d_call: TRBD1; clone_size: -; cdr3_aa: CASSTGTGGTEAFF; cdr3_nt: TGTGCCAGCAGCACCGGGACAGGGGGCACTGAAGCTTTCTTT
v_call: TRBV29-1; j_call: TRBJ2-1; d_call: TRBD1; clone_size: -; cdr3_aa: CIVDLRGLPSYNEQFF; cdr3_nt: TGCATCGTTGACCTTAGGGGGCTTCCATCCTACAATGAGCAGTTCTTC
v_call: TRBV29-1; j_call: TRBJ2-3; d_call: TRBD2; clone_size: -; cdr3_aa: CSVEASGGLTDTQYF; cdr3_nt: TGCAGCGTTGAGGCTAGCGGGGGACTCACAGATACGCAGTATTTT
v_call: TRBV19; j_call: TRBJ1-5; d_call: TRBD1; clone_size: many; cdr3_aa: CASSTPLGQGSNQPQHF; cdr3_nt: TGTGCCAGTAGTACGCCCTTGGGACAGGGGAGCAATCAGCCCCAGCATTTT
v_call: TRBV21-1; j_call: TRBJ1-5; d_call: -; clone_size: few; cdr3_aa: CASTHIRAPQHF; cdr3_nt: TGTGCCAGCACCCACATCCGGGCGCCCCAGCATTTT
v_call: TRBV12-3/TRBV12-4; j_call: TRBJ2-2; d_call: -; clone_size: -; cdr3_aa: CASSLERGGTGELFF; cdr3_nt: TGTGCCAGCAGTTTGGAAAGGGGAGGTACCGGGGAGCTGTTTTTT
v_call: TRBV20-1; j_call: TRBJ2-7; d_call: TRBD1; clone_size: -; cdr3_aa: CSAQTLDRAYEQYF; cdr3_nt: TGCAGTGCCCAGACCTTAGACAGGGCCTACGAGCAGTACTTC
v_call: TRBV9; j_call: TRBJ1-3; d_call: TRBD1; clone_size: few; cdr3_aa: CASSPHGTGAGNTIYF; cdr3_nt: TGTGCCAGCAGCCCTCACGGGACAGGGGCTGGAAACACCATATATTTT